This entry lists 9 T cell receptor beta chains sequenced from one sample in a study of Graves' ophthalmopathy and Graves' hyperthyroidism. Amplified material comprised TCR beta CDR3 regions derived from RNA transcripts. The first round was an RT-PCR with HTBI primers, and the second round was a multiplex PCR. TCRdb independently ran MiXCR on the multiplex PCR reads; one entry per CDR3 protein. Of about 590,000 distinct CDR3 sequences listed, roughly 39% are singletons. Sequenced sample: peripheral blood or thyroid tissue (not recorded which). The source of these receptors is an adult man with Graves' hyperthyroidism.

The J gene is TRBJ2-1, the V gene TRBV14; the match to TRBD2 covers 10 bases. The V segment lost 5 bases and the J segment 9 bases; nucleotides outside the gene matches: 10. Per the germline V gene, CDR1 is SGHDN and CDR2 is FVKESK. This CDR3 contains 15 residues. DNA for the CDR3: TGTGCCAGCAGCGCACTAGCGGGGAGAGGGGGTGAGCAGTTCTTC. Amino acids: CASSALAGRGGEQFF.

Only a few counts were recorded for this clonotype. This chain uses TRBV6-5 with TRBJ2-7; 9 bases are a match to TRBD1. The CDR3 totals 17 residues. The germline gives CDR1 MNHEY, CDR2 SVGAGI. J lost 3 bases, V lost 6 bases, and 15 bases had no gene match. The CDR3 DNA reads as TGTGCCAGCAGCCAAAGGCCCATGGACAGGGGTGGCTACGAGCAGTACTTC. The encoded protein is CASSQRPMDRGGYEQYF.

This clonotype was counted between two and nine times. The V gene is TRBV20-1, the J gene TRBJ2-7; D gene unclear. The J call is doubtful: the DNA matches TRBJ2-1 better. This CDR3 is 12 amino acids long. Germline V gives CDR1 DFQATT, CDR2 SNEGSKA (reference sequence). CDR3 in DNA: TGCAGTGCTAACCCTACTAACAATGAGCAGTTCTTC. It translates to CSANPTNNEQFF.

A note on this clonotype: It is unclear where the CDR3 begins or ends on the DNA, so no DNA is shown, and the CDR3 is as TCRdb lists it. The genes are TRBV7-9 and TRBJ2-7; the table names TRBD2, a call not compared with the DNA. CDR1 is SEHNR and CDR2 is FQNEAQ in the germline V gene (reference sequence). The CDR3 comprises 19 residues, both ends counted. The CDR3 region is CASSFYICSASYSSYEQYF.

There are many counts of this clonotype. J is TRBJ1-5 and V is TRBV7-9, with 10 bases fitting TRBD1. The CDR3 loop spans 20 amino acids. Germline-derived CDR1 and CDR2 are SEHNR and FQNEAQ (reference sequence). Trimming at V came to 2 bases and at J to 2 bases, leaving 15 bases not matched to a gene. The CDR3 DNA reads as TGTGCCAGCAGCTTAACGACCGGGACAGGGGTCGAGAGTGGCAATCAGCCCCAGCATTTT. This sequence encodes CASSLTTGTGVESGNQPQHF.

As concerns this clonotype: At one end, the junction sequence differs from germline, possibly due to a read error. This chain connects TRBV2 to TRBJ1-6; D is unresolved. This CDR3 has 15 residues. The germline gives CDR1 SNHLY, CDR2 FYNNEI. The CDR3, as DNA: TGTGCCAGCAGTCCATCACTAGAGGGTTTTTCACCCCCCCACTTT. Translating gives CASSPSLEGFSPPHF.

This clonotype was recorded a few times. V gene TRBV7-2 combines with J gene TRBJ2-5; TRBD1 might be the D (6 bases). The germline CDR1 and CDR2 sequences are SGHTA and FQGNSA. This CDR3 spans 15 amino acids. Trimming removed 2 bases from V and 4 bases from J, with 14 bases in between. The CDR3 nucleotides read TGTGCCAGCAGCTTAAGGTGGGGGCAAGCAGAGACCCAGTACTTC. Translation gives CASSLRWGQAETQYF.

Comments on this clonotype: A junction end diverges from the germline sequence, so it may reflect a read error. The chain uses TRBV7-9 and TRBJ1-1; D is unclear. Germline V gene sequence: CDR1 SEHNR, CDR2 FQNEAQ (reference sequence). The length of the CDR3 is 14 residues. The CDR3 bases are TGTGCCAGCAGCCTGGGCAGGCCGAACACTGAAGCTTACTTT. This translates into CASSLGRPNTEAYF.

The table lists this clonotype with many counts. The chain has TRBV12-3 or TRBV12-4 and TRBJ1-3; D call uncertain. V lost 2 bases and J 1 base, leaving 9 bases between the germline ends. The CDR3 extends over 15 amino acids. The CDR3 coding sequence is TGTGCCAGCAGTTTACGGGTTGGGTCTGGAAACACCATATATTTT. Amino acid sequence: CASSLRVGSGNTIYF.